These T cell receptor beta chains were read from a single sample in a study of blood T cell repertoires in COVID-19. Clones were sequenced by immunoSEQ multiplex PCR, and TCRdb holds only the in-frame ones, with some missing. The data contain about 410,000 clones, 86% of them seen just once; the ten biggest clones take up approximately 1.4%. Sequencing input: peripheral blood. The source is a woman aged 25 to 39 with active or convalescent COVID-19. Both conserved end residues are part of each CDR3. D genes are given only for firm matches. Rows give clone size only sometimes, using once, few, many, or a class for an expanded clone.

CDR3 | DNA | size | J | D | V
CASSENRGPGQPQHF | TGTGCCAGCAGTGAAAACAGGGGCCCTGGGCAGCCCCAGCATTTT | few | TRBJ1-5 | TRBD1 | TRBV6-1
CASSQVTGGPINYGYTF | TGCGCCAGCAGCCAAGTCACAGGGGGCCCAATCAACTATGGCTACACCTTC | . | TRBJ1-2 | TRBD1 | TRBV4-1
CASSPIPTSGRYNEQFF | TGCGCCAGCAGCCCAATACCTACTAGCGGGAGATACAATGAGCAGTTCTTC | . | TRBJ2-1 | TRBD2 | TRBV5-1
CASSPRNGGYSYNSPLHF | TGTGCCAGCAGTCCCCGTAACGGCGGATACTCCTATAATTCACCCCTCCACTTT | . | TRBJ1-6 | . | TRBV2
CASRRANYGYTF | TGTGCCAGCAGGAGAGCTAACTATGGCTACACCTTC | few | TRBJ1-2 | . | TRBV27
CASSTTGQDTGELFF | TGTGCCAGCAGTACTACGGGACAGGACACCGGGGAGCTGTTTTTT | . | TRBJ2-2 | TRBD1 | TRBV6-6
CASSPTSGRVNEQFF | TGTGCCAGCAGCCCGACTAGCGGAAGAGTCAATGAGCAGTTCTTC | . | TRBJ2-1 | TRBD2 | TRBV7-9
CASSGESSGKSSYNEQFF | TGTGCCAGCAGTGGAGAGTCCTCGGGGAAGAGCTCCTACAATGAGCAGTTCTTC | . | TRBJ2-1 | . | TRBV6-1
CASTTTAGIGELFF | TGTGCCAGTACCACCACGGCGGGTATCGGGGAGCTGTTTTTT | . | TRBJ2-2 | . | TRBV19
CSVGGSSSGPSYNEQFF | TGCAGCGTTGGTGGATCGTCAAGCGGGCCCTCCTACAATGAGCAGTTCTTC | . | TRBJ2-1 | . | TRBV29-1
CASSQDGGSYNEQFF | TGCGCCAGCAGCCAAGACGGGGGGTCCTACAATGAGCAGTTCTTC | . | TRBJ2-1 | TRBD2 | TRBV5-1
CASSFPGTVFGYTF | TGTGCCAGCAGCTTCCCCGGGACAGTGTTTGGCTACACCTTC | . | TRBJ1-2 | TRBD1 | TRBV5-6
CASSRSDRVDEQFF | TGTGCCAGTAGTAGATCGGACAGGGTGGATGAGCAGTTCTTC | once | TRBJ2-1 | TRBD1 | TRBV19
CASSVGQGQDYGYTF | TGTGCCAGCAGCGTCGGACAGGGACAGGACTATGGCTACACCTTC | . | TRBJ1-2 | TRBD1 | TRBV9
CASSRDQGRETQYF | TGTGCCAGCTCACGGGACCAGGGGCGGGAGACCCAGTACTTC | . | TRBJ2-5 | . | TRBV18
CASSSMGAGEQYF | TGCGCCAGCAGCTCGATGGGGGCGGGCGAGCAGTACTTC | few | TRBJ2-7 | . | TRBV5-1
CASSSTGGFSTDTQYF | TGTGCCAGCAGTTCGACAGGGGGGTTTAGCACAGATACGCAGTATTTT | . | TRBJ2-3 | TRBD1 | TRBV6-5
CASSLYMNTEAFF | TGTGCCAGCAGTTTATACATGAACACTGAAGCTTTCTTT | . | TRBJ1-1 | . | TRBV12-3/TRBV12-4
CASSDWDIYTEAFF | TGTGCCAGCAGTGATTGGGACATCTACACTGAAGCTTTCTTT | . | TRBJ1-1 | . | TRBV2
CASSLGPSNYEQYF | TGCGCCAGCAGCTTGGGTCCGTCTAATTACGAGCAGTACTTC | . | TRBJ2-7 | . | TRBV5-1
CASSAGTGNYQETQYF | TGTGCCAGCAGTGCGGGAACAGGGAATTACCAAGAGACCCAGTACTTC | . | TRBJ2-5 | . | TRBV2
CASSESSGSSYEQYF | TGTGCCAGCAGTGAGTCTAGCGGGTCGTCCTACGAGCAGTACTTC | . | TRBJ2-7 | TRBD2 | TRBV6-1
CASSDGQGGYGYTF | TGTGCCAGCAGTGATGGACAGGGCGGCTATGGCTACACCTTC | . | TRBJ1-2 | TRBD1 | TRBV2
CATSGGRVGSEKQSVQYF | TGTGCCACCAGCGGAGGGAGAGTGGGGAGTGAAAAACAAAGCGTTCAGTACTTC | . | TRBJ2-4 | . | TRBV15
CASSAGTLGETQYF | TGTGCCAGCAGCGCCGGGACACTTGGAGAGACCCAGTACTTC | . | TRBJ2-5 | . | TRBV9
CASSPRDRVNYGYTF | TGTGCCAGTAGTCCGCGGGACAGGGTAAACTATGGCTACACCTTC | . | TRBJ1-2 | TRBD1 | TRBV19
CATRLGIGSQPQHF | TGTGCCACCCGGCTCGGGATCGGATCTCAGCCCCAGCATTTT | . | TRBJ1-5 | . | TRBV6-5
CATGDSLNEQFF | TGTGCCACCGGGGACTCCCTAAATGAGCAGTTCTTC | . | TRBJ2-1 | . | TRBV15
CASSARDRGGYGYTF | TGTGCCAGCAGCGCCCGGGACAGGGGTGGGTATGGCTACACCTTC | . | TRBJ1-2 | TRBD1 | TRBV2
CASSRWGGETQYF | TGTGCCAGTAGTAGGTGGGGCGGAGAGACCCAGTACTTC | . | TRBJ2-5 | . | TRBV19
CASSPRTVNTEAFF | TGTGCCAGCAGCCCGAGGACAGTGAACACTGAAGCTTTCTTT | . | TRBJ1-1 | . | TRBV7-9
CASSVGQASGNTIYF | TGTGCCAGCAGCGTAGGACAAGCCTCTGGAAACACCATATATTTT | . | TRBJ1-3 | . | TRBV9
CASSYSIGSGTDTQYF | TGTGCCAGCAGTTACTCGATCGGTAGCGGCACAGATACGCAGTATTTT | . | TRBJ2-3 | . | TRBV6-5
CASSYSDRGGEKLFF | TGTGCCAGCAGTTACTCGGACAGGGGGGGCGAAAAACTGTTTTTT | . | TRBJ1-4 | TRBD1 | TRBV6-6
CASSPGDRGITEAFF | TGTGCCAGCTCACCAGGTGACAGGGGGATCACTGAAGCTTTCTTT | . | TRBJ1-1 | TRBD1 | TRBV18
CASSMWAAHLILRTDQPQHF | TGTGCCAGTAGTATGTGGGCAGCCCATCTAATCCTCCGAACCGATCAGCCCCAGCATTTT | few | TRBJ1-5 | . | TRBV19
CASSFDRAWTEAFF | TGTGCCAGCAGCTTCGACAGGGCGTGGACTGAAGCTTTCTTT | . | TRBJ1-1 | TRBD1 | TRBV5-6
CASSIGPAYEQYF | TGTGCCAGTAGTATTGGTCCGGCCTACGAGCAGTACTTC | . | TRBJ2-7 | . | TRBV19
CATSRDPGTEYNQPQHF | TGTGCCACCAGCAGAGATCCCGGTACAGAGTACAATCAGCCCCAGCATTTT | . | TRBJ1-5 | . | TRBV15
CASSRDRANQETQYF | TGTGCCAGCAGTAGGGACAGGGCGAACCAAGAGACCCAGTACTTC | . | TRBJ2-5 | TRBD1 | TRBV27
CASSPGGGGQPQHF | TGTGCCAGCAGCCCGGGGGGGGGCGGCCAGCCCCAGCATTTT | . | TRBJ1-5 | . | TRBV6-6
CASRRGQGSSPLHF | TGTGCCAGCAGGCGGGGACAGGGGAGCTCACCCCTCCACTTT | . | TRBJ1-6 | TRBD1 | TRBV2
CASSQVLAETQYF | TGTGCCAGCAGCCAAGTCTTAGCTGAGACCCAGTACTTC | . | TRBJ2-5 | . | TRBV14
CASSLVGQLYGYTF | TGCGCCAGCAGCTTGGTGGGACAGCTCTATGGCTACACCTTC | once | TRBJ1-2 | TRBD1 | TRBV5-1